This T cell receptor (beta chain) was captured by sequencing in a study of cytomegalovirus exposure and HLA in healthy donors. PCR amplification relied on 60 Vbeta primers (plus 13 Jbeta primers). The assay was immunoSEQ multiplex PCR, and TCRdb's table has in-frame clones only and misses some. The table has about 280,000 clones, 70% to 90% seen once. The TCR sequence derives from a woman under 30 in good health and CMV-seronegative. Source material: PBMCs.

The CDR3 loop reads CASSLRENTEAFF. Here the CDR3 DNA reads TGTGCCAGCAGTTTACGGGAGAACACTGAAGCTTTCTTT. The chain uses TRBV27 and TRBJ1-1; D is unresolved. Germline CDR1 and CDR2: MNHEY and SMNVEV (reference sequence). This CDR3 comprises 13 residues. Trimming stripped 2 bases from V and 1 base from J, with 5 bases between.